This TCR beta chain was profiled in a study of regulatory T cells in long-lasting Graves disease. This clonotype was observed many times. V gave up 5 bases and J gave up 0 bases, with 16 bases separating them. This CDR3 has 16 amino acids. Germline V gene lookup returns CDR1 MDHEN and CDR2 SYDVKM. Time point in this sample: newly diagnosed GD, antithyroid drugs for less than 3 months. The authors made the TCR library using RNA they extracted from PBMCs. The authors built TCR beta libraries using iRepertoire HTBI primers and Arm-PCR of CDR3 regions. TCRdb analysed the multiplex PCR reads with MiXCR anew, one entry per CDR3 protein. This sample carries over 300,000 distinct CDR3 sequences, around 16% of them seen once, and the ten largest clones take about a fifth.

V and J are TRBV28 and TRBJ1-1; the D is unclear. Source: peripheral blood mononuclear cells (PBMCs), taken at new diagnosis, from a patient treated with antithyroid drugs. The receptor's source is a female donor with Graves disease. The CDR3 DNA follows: TGTGCCAGCAGTCGGGCTTCGACGCTGATGAACACTGAAGCTTTCTTT. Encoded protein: CASSRASTLMNTEAFF.